Each of the 27 T cell receptor beta chains below was sequenced from the same sample in a study of blood T cell repertoires in COVID-19. Sequencing used immunoSEQ multiplex PCR; TCRdb keeps in-frame clones, though not all of them. The sample includes nearly 55,000 clones, about 82% of them seen just once. Specimen: peripheral blood. The receptors stem from a man aged 65 to 85 with active COVID-19.

The chain joins TRBV28 to TRBJ1-3; 7 bases fit TRBD1. The CDR3 spans 15 residues. The germline V gene has CDR1 MDHEN and CDR2 SYDVKM. V dropped 9 bases and J dropped 7; count of bases not matched to a gene: 15. This chain's CDR3 is CASRTSGKQGNTIYF. In DNA form, the CDR3 reads TGTGCCAGTAGAACTTCAGGGAAACAGGGGAACACCATATATTTT.

V gene TRBV6-2 or TRBV6-3 combines with J gene TRBJ2-1, with 10 bases that match TRBD1. This CDR3 region has 13 residues. Per germline, CDR1 MNHEY and CDR2 SVGEGT. Unmatched junction bases numbered 2, after V lost 2 bases and J lost 10 bases. CDR3 in amino acids: CASSYRQGAEQFF. The CDR3 DNA reads as TGTGCCAGCAGTTACCGACAGGGGGCCGAGCAGTTCTTC.

The V and J genes are TRBV5-1 and TRBJ1-4; tentatively, D is TRBD1 (5 bases). CDR1 SGHRS and CDR2 YFSETQ come from the germline V gene. V was pared by 0 bases and J by 6 bases, with 9 bases between. The CDR3 sequence is 14 residues long. CDR3 bases: TGCGCCAGCAGCTTGGCCAGGGTCGATGAAAAACTGTTTTTT. This encodes CASSLARVDEKLFF.

V usage is TRBV15 and J usage is TRBJ1-1, with 9 nucleotides matching TRBD1. With 3 bases clipped from V and 0 bases from J, the junction kept 2 bases outside the gene matches. This CDR3 comprises 15 residues. Germline V gene data show CDR1 as LNHNV and CDR2 as YYDKDF (reference sequence). The CDR3 protein is CATSRTGGMNTEAFF. In DNA, the CDR3 is TGTGCCACCAGCAGGACAGGGGGGATGAACACTGAAGCTTTCTTT. The complete variable domain, with remaining parts taken from reference TRBV15 and TRBJ1-1, reads DAMVIQNPRYQVTQFGKPVTLSCSQTLNHNVMYWYQQKSSQAPKLLFHYYDKDFNNEADTPDNFQSRRPNTSFCFLDIRSPGLGDTAMYLCATSRTGGMNTEAFFGQGTRLTVV.

This clone was seen once. The chain joins TRBV12-5 to TRBJ2-7; 8 bases line up with TRBD1. Germline CDR1 is LGHNT and CDR2 is FRNRAP. V lost 1 base, J lost 7 bases, and 12 bases stayed unmatched. The CDR3 is 16 residues long. This chain's CDR3 is CASGLASGQGAREQYF. CDR3 DNA sequence: TGTGCTAGTGGTTTGGCTTCCGGGCAGGGGGCTCGGGAGCAGTACTTC.

The V gene is TRBV5-5, the J gene TRBJ2-3; a possible D gene is TRBD2 (6 bases). Germline CDR1 and CDR2: SGHKS and YYEKEE (reference sequence). CDR3 length: 14 residues. V lost 3 bases, J lost 1 base, and 9 bases lay in between. The DNA for the CDR3 is TGTGCCAGCAGCTCGGAGGGCCGCACAGATACGCAGTATTTT. This translates into CASSSEGRTDTQYF. The variable domain in full, completed from reference TRBV5-5 and TRBJ2-3, reads DAGVTQSPTHLIKTRGQQVTLRCSPISGHKSVSWYQQVLGQGPQFIFQYYEKEERGRGNFPDRFSARQFPNYSSELNVNALLLGDSALYLCASSSEGRTDTQYFGPGTRLTVL.

There are a few counts of this clone. The chain uses TRBV18 and TRBJ1-4; a possible D gene is TRBD1 (6 bases). The CDR3 is 15 amino acids. Germline V gives CDR1 KGHSH, CDR2 LQKENI. V was shortened by 1 base and J by 1 base, with 7 bases between the two germline ends. CDR3 nucleotides: TGTGCCAGCTCACCACGACAGGAAACTAATGAAAAACTGTTTTTT. It codes for CASSPRQETNEKLFF. Filled out from reference TRBV18 and TRBJ1-4, the complete variable domain reads NAGVMQNPRHLVRRRGQEARLRCSPMKGHSHVYWYRQLPEEGLKFMVYLQKENIIDESGMPKERFSAEFPKEGPSILRIQQVVRGDSAAYFCASSPRQETNEKLFFGSGTQLSVL.

As concerns this clone: A read error may produce the germline difference seen at one junction end. The rearrangement links TRBV29-1 to TRBJ2-6; D might be TRBD2 (5 bases). The CDR3 has 16 residues. Germline V gene sequence: CDR1 SQVTM, CDR2 ANQGSEA. The CDR3 here is CSVGKEALAGANVLTF. In DNA, the CDR3 is TGCAGCGTTGGTAAGGAGGCGCTGGCTGGAGCCAACGTCCTGACTTTC.

The table lists this clone with a few counts. The chain carries TRBV19 and TRBJ1-2, with D hard to call. This CDR3 region has 11 residues. Deletions cut 9 bases from V and 9 bases from J, with 14 bases between. CDR1 is LNHDA and CDR2 is SQIVND in the germline V gene (reference sequence). CDR3 amino acids: CASFGDLRYTF. The CDR3 DNA follows: TGTGCCAGCTTCGGGGATTTGCGCTACACCTTC.

The chain has TRBV19 and TRBJ2-3; 10 nucleotides match TRBD2. Per the germline V gene, CDR1 is LNHDA and CDR2 is SQIVND (reference sequence). The CDR3 spans 15 residues. Trimming took 6 bases from V and 1 from J; bases not matched to a gene: 4. CDR3 DNA sequence: TGTGCCAGTAGCTCCGGGACTAGCGGCACAGATACGCAGTATTTT. Its translation is CASSSGTSGTDTQYF.

V is TRBV16 and J is TRBJ1-2; 12 bases line up with TRBD1. Germline V gives CDR1 KGHSY, CDR2 FQNENV. The CDR3 is 16 amino acids. V lost 0 bases and J lost 4; bases outside the gene matches: 3. The CDR3, as DNA: TGTGCCAGCAGCCAATCGGGGACAGGGGGCGCCTATGGCTACACCTTC. The encoded protein is CASSQSGTGGAYGYTF.

The rearrangement uses TRBV13 and TRBJ2-4; tentatively, D is TRBD2 (5 bases). The germline V gene has CDR1 PRHDT and CDR2 FYEKMQ (reference sequence). V was cut by 5 bases and J by 6 bases, with 17 bases left in between. This CDR3 has 15 residues. CDR3 in amino acids: CASSPPAARRNIQYF. Written as DNA, the CDR3 is TGTGCCAGCAGCCCCCCAGCGGCTCGCAGAAACATTCAGTACTTC. The full variable domain, rest sourced from reference TRBV13 and TRBJ2-4, is AAGVIQSPRHLIKEKRETATLKCYPIPRHDTVYWYQQGPGQDPQFLISFYEKMQSDKGSIPDRFSAQQFSDYHSELNMSSLELGDSALYFCASSPPAARRNIQYFGAGTRLSVL.

On this clone itself: One end of the junction is discordant with germline, which a read error may explain. V usage is TRBV29-1 and J usage is TRBJ2-3, with 9 bases lining up with TRBD2. The germline V gene has CDR1 SQVTM and CDR2 ANQGSEA. This CDR3 region has 13 residues. The CDR3 loop is CSADGTSTDTQYF. CDR3 DNA sequence: TGCAGCGCCGACGGGACTAGCACCGATACGCAGTATTTT.

This chain joins TRBV10-1 and TRBJ2-7; 11 bases are shared with TRBD1. J gave up 7 bases and V 6 bases, and 14 bases lay outside the gene matches. There are 16 residues in the CDR3. CDR1 and CDR2 (germline): WNHNN, SYGVQD (reference sequence). In nucleotides, the CDR3 is TGCGCCAGCAGCGTAGCCCGGGGACAGGGGGTTTTGGAGCAGTACTTC. Translation gives CASSVARGQGVLEQYF.

The chain has TRBV6-2 or TRBV6-3 and TRBJ2-7; 11 nucleotides agree with TRBD1. Germline trimming cut 5 bases from V and 6 bases from J; bases unmatched to any gene: 9. The CDR3 runs to 15 residues. CDR1 MNHEY and CDR2 SVGEGT come from the germline V gene. The CDR3 DNA is TGTGCCAGCAGTAGAGGTGGACAGGGGGCTTCCGAGCAGTACTTC. Translated, it gives CASSRGGQGASEQYF.

The V call is TRBV12-5, the J call TRBJ1-1; D uncertain. Deletions cut 2 bases from V and 6 bases from J, with 16 bases between. This CDR3 is built from 15 residues. Germline V gene lookup returns CDR1 LGHNT and CDR2 FRNRAP. In DNA form, the CDR3 reads TGTGCTAGTGGTTTGCGGTCGGAGGGAAGGTCTGAAGCTTTCTTT. Protein sequence: CASGLRSEGRSEAFF.

This clone occurred a few times. The sample holds other DNA sequences that translate to the same CDR3. The genes are TRBV5-1 and TRBJ1-2, with D perhaps matching TRBD1 (6 bases). Between the trimmed V and J ends, which lost 0 bases and 8 bases, there was a span of 14 bases. CDR1 SGHRS and CDR2 YFSETQ come from the germline V gene. The CDR3 is made up of 14 amino acids. The CDR3, as DNA: TGCGCCAGCAGCTTGGATGGGACATCGAGAGGCTACACCTTC. Protein sequence: CASSLDGTSRGYTF.

This chain connects TRBV7-6 to TRBJ2-3; 8 bases match TRBD2. The germline V gene encodes CDR1 SGHVS and CDR2 FNYEAQ. The V segment lost 4 bases and the J segment 0 bases; nucleotides outside the gene matches: 6. This CDR3 has 16 residues. CDR3 bases: TGTGCCAGCAGCTCAAGCGGGGGCCGGAGCACAGATACGCAGTATTTT. This sequence encodes CASSSSGGRSTDTQYF.

The chain is built from TRBV27 and TRBJ1-6, with 11 bases fitting TRBD1. Germline V gene lookup returns CDR1 MNHEY and CDR2 SMNVEV (reference sequence). The CDR3 consists of 13 residues. Trimming cost V 8 bases and J 11 bases; bases outside gene matches: 5. CDR3 protein: CASGTGGLAPLHF. CDR3 DNA sequence: TGTGCCAGCGGGACAGGGGGTTTAGCACCCCTCCACTTT.

V and J are TRBV6-2 or TRBV6-3 and TRBJ2-2; possibly TRBD1 for D (5 bases). The CDR3 runs to 13 residues. Trimming removed 5 bases at V and 3 bases at J, with 7 bases between. CDR1 and CDR2 from the germline V gene are MNHEY and SVGEGT. The CDR3 bases are TGTGCCAGCAGTCCAGGGTACACCGGGGAGCTGTTTTTT. Translating gives CASSPGYTGELFF.

J is TRBJ2-2 and V is TRBV5-4, with 10 nucleotides matching TRBD1. This CDR3 region has 16 residues. V was pared by 0 bases and J by 6 bases, with 5 bases of the junction left unmatched. Germline lookup yields CDR1 SGHNT and CDR2 YYREEE (reference sequence). CDR3 sequence: CASSLGQGAVAGELFF. The CDR3 region has the DNA TGTGCCAGCAGCTTGGGACAGGGGGCTGTCGCCGGGGAGCTGTTTTTT. The whole variable domain, remainder taken from reference TRBV5-4 and TRBJ2-2, is ETGVTQSPTHLIKTRGQQVTLRCSSQSGHNTVSWYQQALGQGPQFIFQYYREEENGRGNFPPRFSGLQFPNYSSELNVNALELDDSALYLCASSLGQGAVAGELFFGEGSRLTVL.

The chain carries TRBV9 and TRBJ2-3, with D uncertain. Trimming took off 1 base at V and 6 bases at J, with 9 bases between the two ends. Germline-derived CDR1 and CDR2 are SGDLS and YYNGEE. The CDR3 extends over 13 amino acids. The CDR3 region is CASSVFRSDTQYF. The CDR3 bases are TGTGCCAGCAGCGTATTTCGGTCCGATACGCAGTATTTT.

This clone was counted once. J is TRBJ1-2 and V is TRBV27, with 9 bases lining up with TRBD1. With 6 bases clipped from V and 5 bases from J, the junction kept 10 bases outside the gene matches. The CDR3 is 15 amino acids. Germline CDR1 and CDR2: MNHEY and SMNVEV (reference sequence). Here the CDR3 DNA reads TGTGCCAGCAGCCCCACGGACAGGGGAGATTATGGCTACACCTTC. Amino acids: CASSPTDRGDYGYTF.

This chain connects TRBV7-3 to TRBJ1-1, with D tentatively TRBD1 (6 bases). Trimming removed 5 bases from V and 5 bases from J, with 18 bases in between. Germline lookup yields CDR1 SGHTA and CDR2 FQGTGA. This CDR3 is built from 15 residues. CDR3 sequence reads: CASSPHGGRETEAFF. Written as DNA, the CDR3 is TGTGCCAGCAGCCCCCACGGGGGGCGAGAGACTGAAGCTTTCTTT.

The chain combines TRBV9 with TRBJ2-3, with 9 bases fitting TRBD2. Germline lookup yields CDR1 SGDLS and CDR2 YYNGEE. The CDR3 loop spans 15 amino acids. Trimming removed 3 bases from V and 2 bases from J; junction bases left unmatched: 4. CDR3 loop: CASSGSGGFTDTQYF. Here the CDR3 DNA reads TGTGCCAGCAGCGGTAGCGGGGGCTTCACAGATACGCAGTATTTT.

The chain is built from TRBV4-3 and TRBJ1-4; D perhaps matches TRBD1 (5 bases). Trimming took off 0 bases at V and 0 bases at J, with 5 bases between the two ends. Germline CDR1 LGHNA, CDR2 YSLEER. The length of the CDR3 is 15 residues. CDR3 bases: TGCGCCAGCAGCCAAGACAGGGCAACTAATGAAAAACTGTTTTTT. Translation: CASSQDRATNEKLFF.

V usage is TRBV25-1 and J usage is TRBJ1-2; a possible D gene is TRBD1 (5 bases). Looked up from germline, CDR1 is MGHDK and CDR2 is SYGVNS. V lost 0 bases and J lost 6, with 8 bases in between. This CDR3 is 13 amino acids long. DNA of the CDR3: TGTGCCAGCAGTGAATATACGGGGGATGGCTACACCTTC. The encoded protein is CASSEYTGDGYTF.